One and the same sample provided the 9 T cell receptor beta chains below, sequenced in a study of PD-L1 blockade in urothelial cancer. Produced via immunoSEQ multiplex PCR; TCRdb's table is partial and in-frame only. The sample holds over 100,000 clones, around 93% seen once. Time point in this sample: peripheral blood 6 weeks after treatment start. The sample was PBMCs, taken around atezolizumab (anti-PD-L1) treatment. These receptor sequences come from a man between 60 and 75 years old with urothelial cancer.

This clone showed up just once. The chain employs TRBV11-1 and TRBJ2-5; D may be TRBD1 (6 bases). Germline CDR1 is SGHAT and CDR2 is FQDESV (reference sequence). The V end lost 0 bases, the J end lost 4 bases, and 15 bases lay between the germline ends. This CDR3 is 16 amino acids long. CDR3 coding DNA: TGTGCCAGCAGCTTAGCGGTCGGCAGGGGTGGAGAGACCCAGTACTTC. This encodes CASSLAVGRGGETQYF.

In this sample, this clone turned up a few times. The rearrangement links TRBV5-1 to TRBJ2-3, with 15 bases fitting TRBD2. CDR1 is SGHRS and CDR2 is YFSETQ in the germline V gene. The V segment lost 3 bases and the J segment 9 bases; nucleotides outside the gene matches: 5. CDR3 length: 15 amino acids. In DNA, the CDR3 is TGCGCCAGCAGCTGGACTAGCGGGAGGGCGGAAACGCAGTATTTT. Translation gives CASSWTSGRAETQYF.

The CDR3: CASSLDLSSEQFF. In DNA form, the CDR3 reads TGTGCCAGCAGCTTAGATCTTTCTTCTGAGCAGTTCTTC. The genes are TRBV11-3 and TRBJ2-1; D gene ambiguous. Between the trimmed V and J ends, which lost 0 bases and 9 bases, there was a span of 9 bases. Germline V CDR1 and CDR2: SGHNT, YENEEA. The CDR3 extends over 13 amino acids.

The chain carries TRBV5-6 and TRBJ2-3, with 9 bases that match TRBD2. There are 16 residues in the CDR3. V shed 4 bases and J 1 base; nucleotides not matched to a gene: 7. CDR1 and CDR2 (germline): SGHDT, YYEEEE. CDR3 DNA: TGTGCCAGCAGCGCCCTATTAGCGGGGGGCACAGATACGCAGTATTTT. Translation gives CASSALLAGGTDTQYF.

V and J are TRBV4-2 and TRBJ2-3; D is perhaps TRBD2 (6 bases). This CDR3 contains 17 residues. Germline CDR1 is LGHNA and CDR2 is YNFKEQ. V gave up 0 bases and J gave up 5 bases, with 18 bases separating them. The DNA for the CDR3 is TGTGCCAGCAGCCAAGATTTGTCCAGGGACTGGGGAGATACGCAGTATTTT. Translating it yields CASSQDLSRDWGDTQYF.

The V gene is TRBV21-1, the J gene TRBJ2-7; the table's D call TRBD2 went unverified against the DNA. TRBV21-1 is deemed a pseudogene. The CDR3 is 13 amino acids. The CDR3 spells CASWAGRHYEQYF. In DNA form, the CDR3 reads TGTGCCAGCTGGGCAGGGAGGCACTACGAGCAGTACTTC.

The chain has TRBV4-2 and TRBJ2-7; D is perhaps TRBD2 (5 bases). Trimming took off 0 bases at V and 2 bases at J, with 11 bases between the two ends. This CDR3 spans 15 amino acids. Germline lookup yields CDR1 LGHNA and CDR2 YNFKEQ. CDR3 bases: TGTGCCAGCAGCCAAGAGGAGGTTGCCGCCTACGAGCAGTACTTC. This codes for CASSQEEVAAYEQYF.

The V gene is TRBV2, the J gene TRBJ1-1; D call uncertain. Germline-derived CDR1 and CDR2 are SNHLY and FYNNEI. The CDR3 covers 15 residues. Trimming removed 6 bases at V and 4 bases at J, with 18 bases between. The CDR3 sequence is CASRPPTGSGTEAFF. CDR3 DNA sequence: TGTGCCAGCAGACCCCCGACGGGGAGCGGCACTGAAGCTTTCTTT.

The rearrangement joins TRBV4-1 to TRBJ2-6; tentative D call: TRBD2 (7 bases). The CDR3 is 19 residues long. Per germline, CDR1 MGHRA and CDR2 YSYEKL. Trimming removed 3 bases from V and 1 base from J, with 19 bases in between. Here the CDR3 reads CASSQPRGAPRSGANVLTF. The CDR3, as DNA: TGCGCCAGCAGCCAGCCCCGGGGGGCCCCCAGGTCTGGGGCCAACGTCCTGACTTTC.